A selection of T cell receptor beta chains follows, all from one sample in a study of T-cell memory formation after mild COVID-19. TCRdb analysed the 5' RACE reads with MiXCR anew, one entry per CDR3 protein. The sample lists 210,000 or so distinct CDR3 sequences; over 9.5% were seen once. Source material: PBMCs or a T cell subset sorted from them (not recorded which). The receptors shown here come from a man between 18 and 29 years old who had mild COVID-19 (a few samples of this study predate the infection). Cell type and time point are not known. Each CDR3 is given with its conserved first and last residue. D genes are given only for firm matches. For some rows the clone size is stated as once, few or many, or as a class when expanded; others skip it.

clone size: NA
J gene: TRBJ2-7
D gene: TRBD1
V gene: TRBV29-1
CDR3 protein: CSVEDPGTGGYEQYF
CDR3 DNA: TGCAGCGTTGAAGATCCTGGGACAGGGGGCTACGAGCAGTACTTC

clone size: NA
J gene: TRBJ2-5
D gene: TRBD2
V gene: TRBV11-2
CDR3 protein: CASSLGLGLAGQETQYF
CDR3 DNA: TGTGCCAGCAGCTTAGGGTTGGGGCTAGCGGGGCAAGAGACCCAGTACTTC

clone size: NA
J gene: TRBJ2-3
D gene: TRBD1
V gene: TRBV9
CDR3 protein: CASSIGDRGGADTQYF
CDR3 DNA: TGTGCCAGCAGCATCGGGGACAGGGGAGGGGCAGATACGCAGTATTTT

clone size: NA
J gene: TRBJ2-7
D gene: NA
V gene: TRBV4-3
CDR3 protein: CASSQVLGHEQYF
CDR3 DNA: TGCGCCAGCAGCCAAGTATTGGGCCACGAGCAGTACTTC

clone size: few
J gene: TRBJ1-5
D gene: NA
V gene: TRBV20-1
CDR3 protein: CSALGGINQPQHF
CDR3 DNA: TGCAGTGCTCTTGGAGGGATCAATCAGCCCCAGCATTTT

clone size: few
J gene: TRBJ1-5
D gene: NA
V gene: TRBV24-1
CDR3 protein: CATSDPGTPDQPQHF
CDR3 DNA: TGTGCCACCAGTGACCCCGGGACTCCAGATCAGCCCCAGCATTTT

clone size: many
J gene: TRBJ1-2
D gene: NA
V gene: TRBV5-1
CDR3 protein: CASAVEGSYGYTF
CDR3 DNA: TGCGCCAGCGCTGTCGAAGGGAGTTATGGCTACACCTTC

clone size: few
J gene: TRBJ2-1
D gene: NA
V gene: TRBV12-3/TRBV12-4
CDR3 protein: CASSPDRYNEQFF
CDR3 DNA: TGTGCCAGCAGTCCGGACAGATACAATGAGCAGTTCTTC

clone size: few
J gene: TRBJ2-5
D gene: TRBD2
V gene: TRBV6-5
CDR3 protein: CASSPAGDPYQETQYF
CDR3 DNA: TGTGCCAGCAGTCCAGCGGGGGACCCGTACCAAGAGACCCAGTACTTC

clone size: few
J gene: TRBJ1-3
D gene: NA
V gene: TRBV6-6
CDR3 protein: CASSKDASGLYF
CDR3 DNA: TGTGCCAGCAGTAAGGACGCCAGCGGGTTATATTTT

clone size: NA
J gene: TRBJ2-5
D gene: NA
V gene: TRBV3-1
CDR3 protein: CASSQNELETQYF
CDR3 DNA: TGTGCCAGCAGCCAAAACGAGCTGGAGACCCAGTACTTC

clone size: few
J gene: TRBJ2-7
D gene: NA
V gene: TRBV6-1
CDR3 protein: CASSELGVSEQYF
CDR3 DNA: TGTGCCAGCAGTGAATTGGGGGTTAGCGAGCAGTACTTC

clone size: NA
J gene: TRBJ1-2
D gene: TRBD1
V gene: TRBV25-1
CDR3 protein: CASSAQGDRHYYGYTF
CDR3 DNA: TGTGCCAGCAGTGCACAAGGGGACAGGCACTACTATGGCTACACCTTC

clone size: few
J gene: TRBJ2-3
D gene: NA
V gene: TRBV27
CDR3 protein: CASSRNPLAYTQYF
CDR3 DNA: TGTGCCAGCAGTCGCAATCCCCTAGCGTATACGCAGTATTTT

clone size: NA
J gene: TRBJ2-3
D gene: NA
V gene: TRBV7-8
CDR3 protein: CASSPRRSGSSTDTQYF
CDR3 DNA: TGTGCCAGCAGCCCCCGTCGTAGCGGCTCTAGCACAGATACGCAGTATTTT

clone size: few
J gene: TRBJ1-6
D gene: NA
V gene: TRBV18
CDR3 protein: CASSTTANSPLHF
CDR3 DNA: TGTGCCAGCTCTACCACAGCTAATTCACCCCTCCACTTT

clone size: NA
J gene: TRBJ2-1
D gene: TRBD1
V gene: TRBV7-8
CDR3 protein: CASKDRGPNEQFF
CDR3 DNA: TGTGCCAGCAAGGACAGGGGCCCCAATGAGCAGTTCTTC

clone size: NA
J gene: TRBJ2-5
D gene: TRBD2
V gene: TRBV28
CDR3 protein: CASSYPSGGRETQYF
CDR3 DNA: TGTGCCAGCAGTTACCCTAGCGGGGGACGTGAGACCCAGTACTTC

clone size: many
J gene: TRBJ2-5
D gene: NA
V gene: TRBV5-1
CDR3 protein: CASSLGVQEETQYF
CDR3 DNA: TGCGCCAGCAGCTTGGGAGTTCAGGAAGAGACCCAGTACTTC

clone size: few
J gene: TRBJ1-5
D gene: NA
V gene: TRBV3-1
CDR3 protein: CASSQGATVLQPQHF
CDR3 DNA: TGTGCCAGCAGCCAAGGGGCGACAGTACTCCAGCCCCAGCATTTT